The present TCR beta chain was sequenced within a study of blood T cell repertoires in COVID-19. Study background: Samples of COVID-19 (acute and convalescent) were obtained from the United States, Italy and Spain. T cells, B-cell-depleted T cells, or PBMCs supplied cDNA or gDNA.

In the authors' workflow: It was from reference gene primer amplification that nucleated cell counts were estimated. Clones were sequenced by immunoSEQ multiplex PCR, and TCRdb holds only the in-frame ones, with some missing. The V and J calls and clone size are taken from that table; D and trimming were inferred from the DNA. The table records about 24,000 clones, approximately 90% of them present only once. This CDR3 has 12 residues. V dropped 4 bases and J dropped 7 bases, with 10 bases sitting between them. Per germline, CDR1 MNHEY and CDR2 SVGAGI. This clonotype was obtained from a man between 65 and 80 years old with acute or convalescent COVID-19. The chain couples TRBV6-5 to TRBJ2-5; no reliable D call. Sequenced input: peripheral blood. The CDR3 is CASSSGLGTQYF. The CDR3 bases are TGTGCCAGCAGTTCGGGTCTCGGGACCCAGTACTTC.